Listed below are T cell receptor beta chains from one sample, sequenced in a study of blood T cell repertoires in COVID-19. The method was immunoSEQ multiplex PCR; TCRdb's version includes in-frame clones alone and lacks a portion of them. The data contain roughly 170,000 clones, 78% of them seen just once; the ten biggest clones take up around a sixth. Sequenced input: PBMCs or T cells enriched from blood (not recorded which). The receptors come from a woman aged 50 to 60 who had recovered from COVID-19. Each CDR3 is given with its conserved first and last residue. Each record gives: clone size, J gene, V gene, D gene, CDR3 DNA, CDR3 protein. D genes are given only for firm matches. Size is omitted from some rows. Given values are once, few, many or a class for expanded clones.

>once|TRBJ2-1|TRBV5-5|NA
TGTGCCAGCAGCTTGAGGGAGAGAGGGGGCTCCTACAATGAGCAGTTCTTC
CASSLRERGGSYNEQFF
>NA|TRBJ2-2|TRBV28|TRBD2
TGTGCCAGCAGTTTTGGAGGTGGAGCGGGGGATCTTCGGGGGCTGTTTTTT
CASSFGGGAGDLRGLFF
>once|TRBJ2-1|TRBV19|TRBD2
TGTGCCAGTAGAGGCGGGGGTTTATCCTACAATGAGCAGTTCTTC
CASRGGGLSYNEQFF
>once|TRBJ2-1|TRBV19|TRBD2
TGTGCCAGTAAAACTAGCGTAAGCTCCTACAATGAGCAGTTCTTC
CASKTSVSSYNEQFF
>once|TRBJ1-2|TRBV5-1|TRBD1
TGCGCCAGCAGCGACCTCGCCGGGACAGACATAAACTATGGCTACACCTTC
CASSDLAGTDINYGYTF
>NA|TRBJ2-2|TRBV5-1|TRBD1
TGCGCCAGCAGCTCCAGGGGGCTCTTGACCGGGGAGCTGTTTTTT
CASSSRGLLTGELFF
>few|TRBJ1-6|TRBV10-1|NA
TGCGCCAGCAGTGAGCAATTATCGGGTAATTCACCCCTCCACTTT
CASSEQLSGNSPLHF
>once|TRBJ2-1|TRBV28|NA
TGTGCCAGCAGTCTCCCTACTAGCTCCTACAATGAGCAGTTCTTC
CASSLPTSSYNEQFF
>NA|TRBJ1-6|TRBV7-9|TRBD1
TGTGCCAGCGGGACAGCGAATAATTCACCCCTCCACTTT
CASGTANNSPLHF
>NA|TRBJ2-2|TRBV7-2|NA
TGTGCCAGCACCCCAGACCGGGTCACCGGGGAGCTGTTTTTT
CASTPDRVTGELFF
>NA|TRBJ1-6|TRBV28|NA
TGTGCCAGCAGTTCATCGGGGGGAATTAATTCACCCCTCCACTTT
CASSSSGGINSPLHF
>NA|TRBJ1-5|TRBV19|TRBD1
TGTGCCAGTAGTCCGACTCGGGACAGGGGAGGGCATTTT
CASSPTRDRGGHF
>NA|TRBJ2-5|TRBV12-3/TRBV12-4|NA
TGTGCCAGCAGTTTAGAAGCTCTGGAGACCCAGTACTTC
CASSLEALETQYF
>NA|TRBJ2-3|TRBV7-3|NA
TGTGCCAGCAGCTTAACGGGCCCAGATACGCAGTATTTT
CASSLTGPDTQYF
>NA|TRBJ2-1|TRBV19|TRBD2
TGTGCCAGTAGTGCCCGGAGTGCGGGACTATACTACAATGAGCAGTTCTTC
CASSARSAGLYYNEQFF
>NA|TRBJ2-5|TRBV28|NA
TGTGCCAGCAGTTTATTAGGAGGGAGCTACCAAGAGACCCAGTACTTC
CASSLLGGSYQETQYF
>NA|TRBJ1-2|TRBV19|TRBD1
TGTGCCAGTAGTACCACAGGGGTGGGAGGCTACACCTTC
CASSTTGVGGYTF
>once|TRBJ2-6|TRBV9|TRBD1
TGTGCCAGCAGCGTCGCTGCCGGGACAGGGCTTTCTGGGGCCAACGTCCTGACTTTC
CASSVAAGTGLSGANVLTF
>once|TRBJ2-6|TRBV3-1/TRBV3-2|NA
TGTGCCAGCAGCCAAGACAGGGGCCTCTCTGGGGCCAACGTCCTGACTTTC
CASSQDRGLSGANVLTF
>NA|TRBJ2-7|TRBV27|NA
TGTGCCAGCAGCCTACAGGCATCCAGCTCCTACGAGCAGTACTTC
CASSLQASSSYEQYF
>NA|TRBJ1-5|TRBV2|TRBD1
TGTGCCAGCAGTTCTGGACAGGGACGAGGACAGCCCCAGCATTTT
CASSSGQGRGQPQHF
>NA|TRBJ2-3|TRBV27|NA
TGTGCCAGCAGTTTCACAACAGGTAGCACAGATACGCAGTATTTT
CASSFTTGSTDTQYF
>NA|TRBJ1-2|TRBV19|NA
TGTGTGACGTATGGGAGGGGCAGGACCGCTAACTATGGCTACACCTTC
CVTYGRGRTANYGYTF
>NA|TRBJ2-1|TRBV7-3|NA
TGTGCCAGCAGCTCGACAGTCTACAATGAGCAGTTCTTC
CASSSTVYNEQFF
>NA|TRBJ2-1|TRBV11-2|TRBD2
TGTGCCAGCAGACGAAGGGAGGCGGGAGGGAATGAGCAGTTCTTC
CASRRREAGGNEQFF
>NA|TRBJ2-1|TRBV19|TRBD1
TGTGCCAGTAGTAAGGGACAGGGGAACTACAATGAGCAGTTCTTC
CASSKGQGNYNEQFF
>many|TRBJ1-2|TRBV14|TRBD1
TGTGCCAGCAGCGACCGGGACAGCGCTTATGGCTACACCTTC
CASSDRDSAYGYTF
>NA|TRBJ1-5|TRBV5-5|NA
TGTGCCAGCAGCCCCGACAGTAATAGCAATCAGCCCCAGCATTTT
CASSPDSNSNQPQHF
>NA|TRBJ2-1|TRBV3-1/TRBV3-2|TRBD2
TGTGCCAGCAGCCGGGGAAGCGGGGCATCCTACAATGAGCAGTTCTTC
CASSRGSGASYNEQFF
>NA|TRBJ2-1|TRBV11-2|TRBD2
TGTGCCAGCAGCCCCCGGACTAGCGGTCTGCGTGGCAATGAGCAGTTCTTC
CASSPRTSGLRGNEQFF
>NA|TRBJ1-2|TRBV15|NA
TGTGCCACCAGCATTACAGGGACGGGCTACACCTTC
CATSITGTGYTF
>NA|TRBJ2-1|TRBV19|NA
TGTGCCAGTAGTTCCCTGGCGGGGAGCTTCTCCTACAATGAGCAGTTCTTC
CASSSLAGSFSYNEQFF
>NA|TRBJ2-1|TRBV11-2|TRBD2
TGTGCCAGCAGCTTTTTAGGCAGCGGGAGAAGCAATGAGCAGTTCTTC
CASSFLGSGRSNEQFF
>NA|TRBJ1-1|TRBV12-3/TRBV12-4|NA
TGTGCCAGTGCCGGGGGGGTGGACACTGAAGCTTTCTTT
CASAGGVDTEAFF
>NA|TRBJ1-1|TRBV28|TRBD1
TGTGCCAGCCGTTACCAGGGGGCCGTCGCTGAAGCTTTCTTT
CASRYQGAVAEAFF
>NA|TRBJ1-1|TRBV3-1/TRBV3-2|NA
TGTGCCAGCAGCCAAGGGACATCAAACACTGAAGCTTTCTTT
CASSQGTSNTEAFF
>NA|TRBJ2-5|TRBV30|NA
TGTGCCTGGAGTGTAATGGGAGGTGGGATGGAGACCCAGTACTTC
CAWSVMGGGMETQYF
>once|TRBJ2-2|TRBV3-1/TRBV3-2|NA
TGTGCCAGCAGCCAATCTGGGGAGCTGTTTTTT
CASSQSGELFF
>NA|TRBJ2-2|TRBV7-2|TRBD1
TGTGCCAGTAAAAAGACAGGGGCCAACACCGGGGAGCTGTTTTTT
CASKKTGANTGELFF
>NA|TRBJ2-3|TRBV7-2|TRBD2
TGTGCCAGCAGCCCTGGACTAGCGGGTTCTAGCACAGATACGCAGTATTTT
CASSPGLAGSSTDTQYF
>NA|TRBJ2-5|TRBV4-1|NA
TGCGCCAGCAGCCAAGATTCGGAGACCCAGTACTTC
CASSQDSETQYF
>once|TRBJ1-4|TRBV28|TRBD1
TGTGCCAGCATCCCGGGACAGGGAGTAACTAATGAAAAACTGTTTTTT
CASIPGQGVTNEKLFF
>NA|TRBJ2-6|TRBV5-4|TRBD1
TGTGCCAGCAACCGGGGACAGGGGGCGACTGGGGCCAACGTCCTGACTTTC
CASNRGQGATGANVLTF